This T cell receptor beta chain came from a study of blood T cell repertoires in COVID-19. The wider study: In each case, the material was cDNA or gDNA derived from T cells, B-cell-depleted T cells, or PBMCs.

Trimming cost V 5 bases and J 0 bases; bases outside gene matches: 9. CDR3 size: 16 residues. Germline values: CDR1 KGHSH, CDR2 LQKENI. Per the original data handling: Estimation of nucleated cell counts relied on the amplification of reference gene primers. The table came from immunoSEQ multiplex PCR; TCRdb's copy has only in-frame clones and leaves some out. V and J calls plus clone size are reproduced from that table; the DNA served to infer D and trimming. The sample yields 200,000 to 250,000 clones, nearly 90% seen once. Living in 24 US areas, the participants were between about 18 and 95 years of age. Among Cohort 3 donors, those recovered had two negative PCRs, clearance, or symptom resolution.

The TCR sequence derives from a man in his thirties or forties who had recovered from COVID-19. Source material: PBMCs or T cells enriched from blood (not recorded which). The V gene is TRBV18, the J gene TRBJ1-1; 7 bases line up with TRBD1. CDR3 bases: TGTGCCAGCTCAACAGGGGCTCGGTTCCTGAACACTGAAGCTTTCTTT. It translates to CASSTGARFLNTEAFF.